This entry lists 5 T cell receptor beta chains sequenced from one sample in a study of response to subunit inactivated influenza vaccine. Via MiXCR, TCRdb re-called the RT-PCR reads, giving one row per CDR3 protein. The table records under 950,000 distinct CDR3 sequences, about 20% of them present only once. This material consisted of PBMCs from blood, taken 5 days after vaccination. These receptors originate from a man over 45 who received an inactivated influenza vaccine.

This clonotype was seen a few times. The chain uses TRBV29-1 and TRBJ1-2; D possibly corresponds to TRBD1 (5 bases). Trimming cost V 6 bases and J 5 bases, with 10 bases left between them. The CDR3 is 11 residues long. Germline loops: CDR1 SQVTM, CDR2 ANQGSEA. This CDR3 is CSVGRVYGYTF. The CDR3 DNA is TGCAGCGTCGGCAGGGTGTATGGCTACACCTTC.

There are many counts of this clonotype. The genes are TRBV7-6 and TRBJ2-1; no clear D. Germline V CDR1 and CDR2: SGHVS, FNYEAQ. The CDR3 extends over 14 amino acids. Trimming shortened V by 4 bases and J by 4 bases, and 11 bases separated the two germline ends. CDR3 coding DNA: TGTGCCAGCAGCTCCGGCGGTCCGTACAATGAGCAGTTCTTC. Translating it yields CASSSGGPYNEQFF.

J is TRBJ2-5 and V is TRBV5-5, with 13 bases aligning to TRBD2. Looked up from germline, CDR1 is SGHKS and CDR2 is YYEKEE (reference sequence). The CDR3 consists of 17 residues. V was pared by 7 bases and J by 4 bases, with 13 bases of the junction left unmatched. CDR3 protein: CASGRLAGGLPPETQYF. The CDR3 nucleotides read TGTGCCAGCGGACGACTAGCGGGGGGTCTCCCGCCAGAGACCCAGTACTTC.

This rearrangement joins TRBV7-2 to TRBJ2-1; tentative D call: TRBD1 (5 bases). The CDR3 contains 17 residues. V was trimmed by 5 bases and J by 9 bases, leaving 26 bases between them. The germline V gene encodes CDR1 SGHTA and CDR2 FQGNSA. The CDR3 DNA reads TGTGCCAGCAGCCCCTTTCGTTATGTAGGGGCCCTCGGTGAGCAGTTCTTC. Translated: CASSPFRYVGALGEQFF.

This clonotype came up once. A read error may account for a junction end that differs from germline. The chain is built from TRBV11-2 and TRBJ2-1; TRBD2 matches 7 bases. The CDR3 sequence is 12 residues long. CDR1 is SGHAT, CDR2 FQNNGV, per germline. The CDR3 loop is CASSFTSGGLIF. CDR3 in DNA: TGTGCCAGCAGCTTTACTTCCGGGGGGTTGATCTTC.